Here is one T cell receptor (beta chain) with its context. In the original analysis: Amplification from reference gene primers served as the basis for estimated nucleated cell counts. Some clones are missing from TCRdb's copy, which holds only in-frame ones; the method was immunoSEQ multiplex PCR. D and trimming come from the DNA, and the V and J calls and clone size come from that table. The repertoire has about 240,000 clones, approximately 82% of them found once; the top ten carry about 2%. Germline CDR1 reads MNHEY; CDR2 reads SMNVEV (reference sequence). Deletions cut 6 bases from V and 7 bases from J, with 10 bases between. The CDR3 totals 13 residues. The data originate from a study of blood T cell repertoires in COVID-19. Study as a whole: Sites across the United States, Italy and Spain contributed samples from acute and convalescent COVID-19. PBMCs, B-cell-depleted T cells, or T cells provided the cDNA or gDNA that made up the material.

This receptor was taken from a man aged 30 to 45 who had recovered from COVID-19. The specimen was peripheral blood. The chain joins TRBV27 to TRBJ1-6; a weak D match, TRBD1 (5 bases). The CDR3 sequence is CASRDIENSPLHF. CDR3 in DNA: TGTGCCAGCAGGGACATCGAAAATTCACCCCTCCACTTT.